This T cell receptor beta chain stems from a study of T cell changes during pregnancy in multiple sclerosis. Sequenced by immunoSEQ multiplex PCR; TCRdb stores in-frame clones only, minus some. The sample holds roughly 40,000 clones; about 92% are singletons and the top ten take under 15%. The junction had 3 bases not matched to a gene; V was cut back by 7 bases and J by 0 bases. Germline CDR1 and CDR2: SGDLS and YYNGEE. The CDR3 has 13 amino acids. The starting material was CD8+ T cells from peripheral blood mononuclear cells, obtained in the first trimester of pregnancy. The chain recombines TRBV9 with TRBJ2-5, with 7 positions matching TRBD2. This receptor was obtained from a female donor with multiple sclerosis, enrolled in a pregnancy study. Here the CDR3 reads CASAGTNQETQYF. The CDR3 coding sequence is TGTGCCAGCGCCGGGACTAACCAAGAGACCCAGTACTTC.